This T cell receptor beta chain was sequenced for a study of blood T cell repertoires in COVID-19. Germline values: CDR1 LGHNA, CDR2 YSLEER. The CDR3 length is 14 residues. Deletions cut 0 bases from V and 5 bases from J, with 10 bases between. Profiling relied on immunoSEQ multiplex PCR, and the TCRdb table lists in-frame clones only, not all of them. The table shows 100,000 to 120,000 clones, with roughly 79% occurring only once. The source is a woman between 70 and 85 years old with acute or convalescent COVID-19. The material sequenced was peripheral blood. The J gene is TRBJ2-5, the V gene TRBV4-3; TRBD1 might be the D (5 bases). The CDR3 spells CASSQDWGGETQYF. CDR3 bases: TGCGCCAGCAGCCAAGACTGGGGCGGCGAGACCCAGTACTTC.